The 10 T cell receptor beta chains below come from one sample, sequenced in a study of shared clonotypes between healthy human individuals. Some clones are missing from TCRdb's copy, which holds only in-frame ones; the method was immunoSEQ multiplex PCR. The repertoire holds some 2,500,000 clones, with over 85% as singletons. Sequences were obtained from naive CD4+ T cells from PBMCs. Specified subset: CD45RA+ positively selected. Receptors originate from a man aged 18 to 29 in good health. Some clones in this sample may be carry-over from other donors' samples.

This chain joins TRBV30 and TRBJ2-7; 8 positions match TRBD1. V dropped 8 bases and J dropped 2; count of bases not matched to a gene: 5. The germline gives CDR1 GTSNPN, CDR2 SVGIG (reference sequence). This CDR3 region has 12 residues. CDR3 sequence (DNA): TGTGCCGTCGACAGGGGTACCTACGAGCAGTACTTC. It yields the protein CAVDRGTYEQYF.

The chain couples TRBV7-2 to TRBJ1-1; 7 nucleotides line up with TRBD1. From germline, CDR1 is SGHTA and CDR2 FQGNSA. V trimming: 3 bases; J trimming: 0 bases; junction bases outside the gene matches: 10. This CDR3 is 17 amino acids long. DNA for the CDR3: TGTGCCAGCAGCTTGCCCCTAACAGGGGTCATGAACACTGAAGCTTTCTTT. Its protein is CASSLPLTGVMNTEAFF.

This chain links TRBV11-2 with TRBJ2-3; 7 nucleotides match TRBD2. CDR3 length: 17 amino acids. V gave up 1 base and J gave up 5 bases; unmatched junction bases: 12. Germline V gene data show CDR1 as SGHAT and CDR2 as FQNNGV. The CDR3 is CASSLVALRESIDTQYF. CDR3 sequence (DNA): TGTGCCAGCAGCTTAGTGGCCCTGCGGGAGTCTATAGATACGCAGTATTTT.

CDR3 DNA sequence: TGTGCCAGCAGTGAGGGGGGGGCTCTGACGGGCGAGCAGTTCTTC. This gives the protein CASSEGGALTGEQFF. The chain has TRBV6-1 and TRBJ2-1; perhaps TRBD2 as D (7 bases). Per the germline V gene, CDR1 is MNHNS and CDR2 is SASEGT. Trimming shortened V by 3 bases and J by 10 bases, and 19 bases separated the two germline ends. The CDR3 has 15 amino acids.

The chain carries TRBV2 and TRBJ2-5; D gene unclear. Trimming removed 7 bases from V and 0 bases from J, with 6 bases in between. Germline values: CDR1 SNHLY, CDR2 FYNNEI. The CDR3 is 12 amino acids. The CDR3 loop reads CASNSYQETQYF. The CDR3 coding sequence is TGTGCCAGCAACAGCTACCAAGAGACCCAGTACTTC.

The rearrangement links TRBV5-6 to TRBJ2-3; TRBD2 aligns across 13 bases. The CDR3 runs to 16 residues. The trim removed 3 bases at V and 3 bases at J, leaving 4 bases unmatched. Per germline, CDR1 SGHDT and CDR2 YYEEEE. The CDR3, as DNA: TGTGCCAGCAGCTGGTGGACTAGCGGGAGAACAGATACGCAGTATTTT. The encoded protein is CASSWWTSGRTDTQYF.

The V gene is TRBV11-2, the J gene TRBJ2-7, with D possibly matching TRBD1 (5 bases). CDR1 SGHAT and CDR2 FQNNGV come from the germline V gene. CDR3 length: 14 residues. The ends were cut back, 2 bases at V and 0 bases at J, with 8 bases in the middle. DNA for the CDR3: TGTGCCAGCAGCTTAACCGACAGCTCCTACGAGCAGTACTTC. Translated, it gives CASSLTDSSYEQYF.

The CDR3 is CASSDWGTGSVETQYF. CDR3 bases: TGTGCCAGCAGTGATTGGGGGACAGGGAGTGTCGAGACCCAGTACTTC. The chain joins TRBV2 to TRBJ2-5; 9 positions agree with TRBD1. The CDR3 is 16 amino acids. The germline gives CDR1 SNHLY, CDR2 FYNNEI. With V trimmed by 3 bases and J by 5 bases, 10 bases remained unmatched.

The chain employs TRBV19 and TRBJ2-7; D not resolved. Trimming left V 3 bases short and J 0 bases short, with 12 bases between. CDR1 is LNHDA and CDR2 is SQIVND in the germline V gene (reference sequence). The CDR3 totals 15 residues. CDR3 bases: TGTGCCAGTAGTATCAGTGCCCTGAGCTCCTACGAGCAGTACTTC. Amino acids: CASSISALSSYEQYF.

The V call is TRBV10-3, the J call TRBJ1-1; perhaps TRBD1 as D (5 bases). The ends were cut back, 9 bases at V and 1 base at J, with 21 bases in the middle. CDR3 length: 16 amino acids. Germline lookup yields CDR1 ENHRY and CDR2 SYGVKD. In DNA, the CDR3 is TGTGCCATTTCGAGCCATTTCGGGACGAAGAACACTGAAGCTTTCTTT. Amino acid sequence: CAISSHFGTKNTEAFF.